This T cell receptor (beta chain) was observed in a study of a mutant IDH1 vaccine in newly diagnosed glioma. Study findings and constraints: No link was apparently found between pseudoprogression and changes in top peripheral T cell clonotypes.

Measured with immunoSEQ multiplex PCR; TCRdb has only the in-frame clones, and not every one. The table lists 50,000 to 85,000 clones, around 82% of them singletons, with roughly 15% in the top ten. The time point was: week 23, last vaccination. In the vaccine, a single dose held 300 ug of the mutant IDH1 20-mer peptide, along with topical imiquimod. With regard to this clone: Its antigen remains unidentified.

CDR3 size: 15 residues. V shed 7 bases, J shed 5 bases, and the junction held 11 bases outside the gene matches. Germline V CDR1 and CDR2: SGHVS, FQNEAQ. The specimen comprised PBMCs, sampled from a glioma patient whose treatment included an IDH1 peptide vaccine. The chain recombines TRBV7-8 with TRBJ2-5, with TRBD1 matching 9 bases. This TCR was sampled from a man between 18 and 29 years old with glioma. As DNA, the CDR3 is TGTGCCAGCACCTACTACAGGGGGCGCGAGGAGACCCAGTACTTC. This gives the protein CASTYYRGREETQYF.